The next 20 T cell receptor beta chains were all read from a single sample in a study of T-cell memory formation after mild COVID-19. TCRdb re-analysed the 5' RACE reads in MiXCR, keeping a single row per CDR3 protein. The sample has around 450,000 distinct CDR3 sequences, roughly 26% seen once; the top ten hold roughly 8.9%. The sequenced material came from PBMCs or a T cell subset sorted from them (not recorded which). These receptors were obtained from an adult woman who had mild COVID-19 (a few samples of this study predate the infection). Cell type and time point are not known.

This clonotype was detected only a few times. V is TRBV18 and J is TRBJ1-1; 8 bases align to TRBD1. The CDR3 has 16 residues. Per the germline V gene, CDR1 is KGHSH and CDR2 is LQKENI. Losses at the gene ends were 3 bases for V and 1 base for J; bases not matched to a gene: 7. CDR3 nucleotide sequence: TGTGCCAGCTCACCTCACGGGGGACAGGAGAACACTGAAGCTTTCTTT. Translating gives CASSPHGGQENTEAFF.

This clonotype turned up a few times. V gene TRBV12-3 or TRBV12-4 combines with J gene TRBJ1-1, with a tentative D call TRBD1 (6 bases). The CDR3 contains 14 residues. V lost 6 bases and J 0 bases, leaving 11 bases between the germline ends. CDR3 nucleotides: TGTGCCAGCAGCGTGGACAGTGTGAACACTGAAGCTTTCTTT. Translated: CASSVDSVNTEAFF.

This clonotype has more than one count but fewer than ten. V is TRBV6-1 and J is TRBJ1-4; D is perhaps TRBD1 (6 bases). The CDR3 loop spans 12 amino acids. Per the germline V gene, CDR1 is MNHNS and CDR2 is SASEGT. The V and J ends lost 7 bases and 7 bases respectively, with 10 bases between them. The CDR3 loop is CASKGGSEKLFF. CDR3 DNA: TGTGCCAGCAAGGGGGGGAGTGAAAAACTGTTTTTT.

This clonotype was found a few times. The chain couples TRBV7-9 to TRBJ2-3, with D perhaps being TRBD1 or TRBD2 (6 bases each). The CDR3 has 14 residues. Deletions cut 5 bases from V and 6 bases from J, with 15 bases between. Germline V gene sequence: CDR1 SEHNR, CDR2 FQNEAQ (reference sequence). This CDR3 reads CASSPGGGKDTQYF. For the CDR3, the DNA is TGTGCCAGCAGCCCCGGGGGCGGGAAGGATACGCAGTATTTT. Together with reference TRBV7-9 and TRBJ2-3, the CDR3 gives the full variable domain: DTGVSQNPRHKITKRGQNVTFRCDPISEHNRLYWYRQTLGQGPEFLTYFQNEAQLEKSRLLSDRFSAERPKGSFSTLEIQRTEQGDSAMYLCASSPGGGKDTQYFGPGTRLTVL.

CDR3: CASKGAAGETQYF. The CDR3 DNA is TGCGCCAGCAAAGGGGCGGCCGGCGAGACCCAGTACTTC. The chain recombines TRBV5-1 with TRBJ2-5, with a possible D match to TRBD1 (5 bases). Trimming stripped 6 bases from V and 5 bases from J, with 14 bases between. CDR3 length: 13 residues. Germline assignment: CDR1 SGHRS and CDR2 YFSETQ.

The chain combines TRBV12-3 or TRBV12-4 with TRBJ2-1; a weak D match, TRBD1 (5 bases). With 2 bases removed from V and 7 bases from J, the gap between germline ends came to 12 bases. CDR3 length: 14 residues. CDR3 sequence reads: CASSLQRGRNEQFF. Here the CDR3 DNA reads TGTGCCAGCAGTTTACAAAGGGGTCGGAATGAGCAGTTCTTC.

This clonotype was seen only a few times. The CDR3 reads CASSQDPLGQRGATEAFF. In DNA form, the CDR3 reads TGCGCCAGCAGCCAAGATCCTTTGGGACAGCGGGGAGCCACTGAAGCTTTCTTT. V usage is TRBV4-1 and J usage is TRBJ1-1; 7 bases map to TRBD1. This CDR3 has 18 amino acids. J gave up 4 bases and V 0 bases, and 14 bases lay outside the gene matches. CDR1 and CDR2 from the germline V gene are MGHRA and YSYEKL.

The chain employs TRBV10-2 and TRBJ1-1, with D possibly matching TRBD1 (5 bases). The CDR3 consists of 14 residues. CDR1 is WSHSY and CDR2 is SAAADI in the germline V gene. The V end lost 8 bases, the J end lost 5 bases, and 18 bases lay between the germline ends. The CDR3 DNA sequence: TGCGCCAGCGTGGGGACGGTCGGGGGGACTGAAGCTTTCTTT. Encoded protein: CASVGTVGGTEAFF.

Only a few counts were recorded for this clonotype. CDR3: CASSFDQGVTDTQYF. The CDR3 nucleotides are TGTGCCAGCAGTTTTGACCAGGGGGTAACAGATACGCAGTATTTT. The rearrangement uses TRBV12-3 or TRBV12-4 and TRBJ2-3, with TRBD1 matching 7 bases. The CDR3 is made up of 15 amino acids. V lost 3 bases and J lost 3; bases outside the gene matches: 6.

CDR3 DNA: TGCAGTGCTAGCGTCGAGGGCGCCTTTAACTATGGCTACACCTTC. Translated, it gives CSASVEGAFNYGYTF. The V gene is TRBV20-1, the J gene TRBJ1-2; D gene uncertain. Germline V CDR1 and CDR2: DFQATT, SNEGSKA (reference sequence). The CDR3 has 15 amino acids. The V and J ends lost 3 bases and 1 base respectively, with 15 bases between them.

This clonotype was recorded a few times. The CDR3 DNA is TGTGCCAGCAGCCCTTCAGGGGGTTATAACTATGGCTACACCTTC. Translation: CASSPSGGYNYGYTF. The chain recombines TRBV7-3 with TRBJ1-2; 7 nucleotides line up with TRBD1. This CDR3 spans 15 amino acids. Unmatched junction bases numbered 7, after V lost 5 bases and J lost 1 base. CDR1 SGHTA and CDR2 FQGTGA come from the germline V gene.

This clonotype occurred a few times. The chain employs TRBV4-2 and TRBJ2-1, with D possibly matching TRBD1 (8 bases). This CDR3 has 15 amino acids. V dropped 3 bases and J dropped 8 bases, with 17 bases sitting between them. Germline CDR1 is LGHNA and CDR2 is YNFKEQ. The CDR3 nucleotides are TGTGCCAGCAGCCACGGACAGGGAGGGAGGGATGAGCAGTTCTTC. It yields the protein CASSHGQGGRDEQFF.

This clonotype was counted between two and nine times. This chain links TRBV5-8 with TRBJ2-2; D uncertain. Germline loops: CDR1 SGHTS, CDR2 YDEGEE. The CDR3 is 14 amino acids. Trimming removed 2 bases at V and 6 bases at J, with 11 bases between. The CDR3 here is CASSFFTRPGELFF. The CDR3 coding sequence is TGTGCCAGCAGCTTCTTCACCCGTCCCGGGGAGCTGTTTTTT.

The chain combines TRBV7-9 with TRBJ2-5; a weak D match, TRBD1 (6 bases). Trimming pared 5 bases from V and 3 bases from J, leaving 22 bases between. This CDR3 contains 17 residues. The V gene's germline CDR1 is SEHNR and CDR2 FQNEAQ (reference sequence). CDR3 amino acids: CASSQTGAGALEETQYF. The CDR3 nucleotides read TGTGCCAGCAGCCAAACGGGTGCAGGGGCTTTGGAAGAGACCCAGTACTTC.

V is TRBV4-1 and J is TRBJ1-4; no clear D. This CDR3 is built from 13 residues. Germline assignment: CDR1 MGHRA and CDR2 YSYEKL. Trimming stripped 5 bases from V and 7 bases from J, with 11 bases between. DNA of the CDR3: TGCGCCAGCAGCAGAAGCCAAGGTGAAAAACTGTTTTTT. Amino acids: CASSRSQGEKLFF.

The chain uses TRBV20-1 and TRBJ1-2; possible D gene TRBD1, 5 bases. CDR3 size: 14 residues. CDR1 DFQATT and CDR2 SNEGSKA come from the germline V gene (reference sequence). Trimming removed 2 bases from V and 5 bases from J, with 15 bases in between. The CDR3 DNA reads TGCAGTGCTAGAACCGGGGGGAACAGTTATGGCTACACCTTC. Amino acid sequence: CSARTGGNSYGYTF.

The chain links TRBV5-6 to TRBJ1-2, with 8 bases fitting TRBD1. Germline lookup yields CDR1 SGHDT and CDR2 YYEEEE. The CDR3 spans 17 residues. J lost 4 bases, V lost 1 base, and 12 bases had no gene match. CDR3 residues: CASSLTPGTGLPYGYTF. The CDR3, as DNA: TGTGCCAGCAGCTTGACCCCCGGGACAGGATTACCCTATGGCTACACCTTC.

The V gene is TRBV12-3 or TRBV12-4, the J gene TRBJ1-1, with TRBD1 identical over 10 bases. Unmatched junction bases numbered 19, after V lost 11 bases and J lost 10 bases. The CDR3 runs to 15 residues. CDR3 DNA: TGTGCCTCAGCTGAACAAGGGGGACAGGGGTTCGGAGCTTTCTTT. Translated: CASAEQGGQGFGAFF.

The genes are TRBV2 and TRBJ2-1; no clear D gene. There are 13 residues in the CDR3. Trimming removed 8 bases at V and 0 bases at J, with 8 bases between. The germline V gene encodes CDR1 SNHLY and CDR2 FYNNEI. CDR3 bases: TGTGCCAGCCTCAAGGGCTCCTACAATGAGCAGTTCTTC. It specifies CASLKGSYNEQFF.

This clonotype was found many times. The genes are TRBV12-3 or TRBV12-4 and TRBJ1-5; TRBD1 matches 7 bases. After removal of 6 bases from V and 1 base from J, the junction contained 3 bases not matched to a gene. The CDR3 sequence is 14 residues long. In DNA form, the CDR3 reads TGTGCCAGCAGCCTACAGGGGAGCAATCAGCCCCAGCATTTT. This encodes CASSLQGSNQPQHF.